This T cell receptor beta chain was recovered during a study of Ad26.COV2.S vaccination and SARS-CoV-2 variants. Across the study: Each vaccinee took Ad26.COV2.S intramuscularly, once or twice 56 days apart.

With respect to this clone: What it binds is unknown.

Sequencing was performed with immunoSEQ multiplex PCR; in TCRdb, only in-frame clones are kept and a portion is missing. The top ten clones hold approximately 1.5% of a sample with about 680,000 clones, around 92% of them seen once. The treatment is: some 20 received Ad26.COV2.S at low or high dose, single or two shots; about five received placebo; per-sample allocation not given. The investigators took samples on day 63 after the first vaccine or placebo injection. Aged 18-55 years, donor was enrolled in Boston in the early 2020s. The study's findings and limits: Measures of TCR breadth and depth may have fallen short of total T cell responses. Placebo recipients had lower spike-specific TCR breadth than vaccine recipients.

The receptor's source is a person between 18 and 60 years old who received the Ad26.COV2.S COVID-19 vaccine or a placebo. Sample: peripheral blood, taken in a trial of Ad26.COV2.S vaccine versus placebo.

CDR3 in amino acids: CASSMTGGQPQHF. In DNA, the CDR3 is TGTGCCAGCAGTATGACAGGGGGTCAGCCCCAGCATTTT. V gene TRBV12-3 or TRBV12-4 combines with J gene TRBJ1-5, with 9 bases aligning to TRBD1. J gave up 6 bases and V 5 bases, and 2 bases lay outside the gene matches. The CDR3 has 13 amino acids.